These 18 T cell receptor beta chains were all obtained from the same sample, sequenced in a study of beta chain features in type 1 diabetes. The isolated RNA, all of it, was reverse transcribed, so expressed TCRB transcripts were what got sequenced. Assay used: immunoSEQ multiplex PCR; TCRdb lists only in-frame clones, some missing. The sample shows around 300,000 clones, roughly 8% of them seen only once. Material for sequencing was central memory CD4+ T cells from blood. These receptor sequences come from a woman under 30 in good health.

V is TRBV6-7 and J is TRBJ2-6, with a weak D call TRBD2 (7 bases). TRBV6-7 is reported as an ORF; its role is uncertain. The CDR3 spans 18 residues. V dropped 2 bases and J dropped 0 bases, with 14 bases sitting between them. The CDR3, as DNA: TGTGCCAGCAGTTACGGCGGGGGCCGCTCCTCTGGGGCCAACGTCCTGACTTTC. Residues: CASSYGGGRSSGANVLTF.

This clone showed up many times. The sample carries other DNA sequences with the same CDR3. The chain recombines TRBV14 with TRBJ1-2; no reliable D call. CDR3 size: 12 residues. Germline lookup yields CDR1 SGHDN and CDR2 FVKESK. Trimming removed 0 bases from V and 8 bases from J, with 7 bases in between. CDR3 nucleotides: TGTGCCAGCAGCCAAGATTGGCGGGGCTACACCTTC. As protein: CASSQDWRGYTF.

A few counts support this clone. The CDR3 DNA is TGTGCCAGCAGTTCAGCGGGGGCTGAGGCGAACACTGAAGCTTTCTTT. Translation: CASSSAGAEANTEAFF. The chain joins TRBV27 to TRBJ1-1, with D perhaps matching TRBD1 (6 bases). CDR3 length: 16 amino acids. Trimming pared 4 bases from V and 1 base from J, leaving 16 bases between. Germline assignment: CDR1 MNHEY and CDR2 SMNVEV (reference sequence).

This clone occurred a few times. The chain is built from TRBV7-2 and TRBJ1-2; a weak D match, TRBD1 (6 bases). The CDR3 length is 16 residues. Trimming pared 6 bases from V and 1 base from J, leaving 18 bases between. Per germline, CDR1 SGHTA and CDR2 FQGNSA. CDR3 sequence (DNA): TGTGCCAGCAGACAGGGCGGTAGCCCTTATAACTATGGCTACACCTTC. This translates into CASRQGGSPYNYGYTF.

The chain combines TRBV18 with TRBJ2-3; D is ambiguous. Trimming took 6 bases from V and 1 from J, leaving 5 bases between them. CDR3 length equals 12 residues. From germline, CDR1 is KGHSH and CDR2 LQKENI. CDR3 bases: TGTGCCAGCTCCTCCGGCACAGATACGCAGTATTTT. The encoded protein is CASSSGTDTQYF.

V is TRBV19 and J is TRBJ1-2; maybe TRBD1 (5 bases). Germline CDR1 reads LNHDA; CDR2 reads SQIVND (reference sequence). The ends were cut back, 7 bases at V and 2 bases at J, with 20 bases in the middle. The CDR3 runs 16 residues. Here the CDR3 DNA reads TGTGCCAGTACCATGGGGGGGATTGAGGCGAACTATGGCTACACCTTC. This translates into CASTMGGIEANYGYTF.

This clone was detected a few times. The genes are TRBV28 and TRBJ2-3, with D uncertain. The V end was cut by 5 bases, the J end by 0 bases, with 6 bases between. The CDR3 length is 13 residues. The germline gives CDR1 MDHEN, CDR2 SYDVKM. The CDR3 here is CASSPTSTDTQYF. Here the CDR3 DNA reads TGTGCCAGCAGTCCTACTAGCACAGATACGCAGTATTTT. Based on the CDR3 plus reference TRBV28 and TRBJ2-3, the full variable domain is DVKVTQSSRYLVKRTGEKVFLECVQDMDHENMFWYRQDPGLGLRLIYFSYDVKMKEKGDIPEGYSVSREKKERFSLILESASTNQTSMYLCASSPTSTDTQYFGPGTRLTVL.

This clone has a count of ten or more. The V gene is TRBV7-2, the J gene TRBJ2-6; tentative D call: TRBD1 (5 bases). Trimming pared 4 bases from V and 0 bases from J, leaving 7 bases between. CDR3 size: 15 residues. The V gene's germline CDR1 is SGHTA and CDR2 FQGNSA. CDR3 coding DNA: TGTGCCAGCAGCTGGGGCGTCTCTGGGGCCAACGTCCTGACTTTC. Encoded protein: CASSWGVSGANVLTF.

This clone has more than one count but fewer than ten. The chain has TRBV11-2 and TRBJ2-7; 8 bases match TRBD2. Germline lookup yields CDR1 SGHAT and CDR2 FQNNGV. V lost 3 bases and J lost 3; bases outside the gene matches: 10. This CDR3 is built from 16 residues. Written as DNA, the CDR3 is TGTGCCAGCAGCTTCCTAAGCGGGAGTATCTTCTACGAGCAGTACTTC. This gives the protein CASSFLSGSIFYEQYF.

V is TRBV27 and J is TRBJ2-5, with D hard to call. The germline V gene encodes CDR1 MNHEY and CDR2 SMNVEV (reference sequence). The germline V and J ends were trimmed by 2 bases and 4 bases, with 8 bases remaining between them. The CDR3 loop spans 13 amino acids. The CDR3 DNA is TGTGCCAGCAGTTTACGGCGAACAGAGACCCAGTACTTC. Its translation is CASSLRRTETQYF.

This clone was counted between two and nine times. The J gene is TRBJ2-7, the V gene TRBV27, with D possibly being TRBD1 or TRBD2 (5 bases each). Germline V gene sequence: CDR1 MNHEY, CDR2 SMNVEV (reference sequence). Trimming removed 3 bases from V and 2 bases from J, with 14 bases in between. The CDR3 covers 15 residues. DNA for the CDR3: TGTGCCAGCAGTTTTCGGGGCCCCGACCCCTACGAGCAGTACTTC. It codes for CASSFRGPDPYEQYF.

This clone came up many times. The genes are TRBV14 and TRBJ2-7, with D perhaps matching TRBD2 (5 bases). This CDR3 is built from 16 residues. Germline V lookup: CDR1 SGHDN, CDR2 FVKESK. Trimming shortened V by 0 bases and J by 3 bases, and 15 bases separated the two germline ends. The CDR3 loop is CASSQDLGGSDYEQYF. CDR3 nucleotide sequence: TGTGCCAGCAGCCAAGATCTCGGAGGATCGGACTACGAGCAGTACTTC.

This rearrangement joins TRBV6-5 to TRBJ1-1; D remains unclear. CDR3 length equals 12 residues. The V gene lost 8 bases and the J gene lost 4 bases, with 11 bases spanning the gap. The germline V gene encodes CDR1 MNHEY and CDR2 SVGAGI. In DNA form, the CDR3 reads TGTGCCAGCGGCGCCAGATCCACTGAAGCTTTCTTT. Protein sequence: CASGARSTEAFF.

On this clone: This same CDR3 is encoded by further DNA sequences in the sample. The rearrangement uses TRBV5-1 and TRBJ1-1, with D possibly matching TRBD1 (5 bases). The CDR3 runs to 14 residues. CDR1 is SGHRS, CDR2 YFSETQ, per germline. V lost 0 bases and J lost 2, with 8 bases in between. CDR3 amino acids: CASSLDGGNTEAFF. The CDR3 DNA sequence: TGCGCCAGCAGCTTGGACGGGGGTAACACTGAAGCTTTCTTT.

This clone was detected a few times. The CDR3 region has the DNA TGTGCCAGCAGTTCTACTCTGAGTTCACCCCTCCACTTT. The encoded protein is CASSSTLSSPLHF. V and J are TRBV28 and TRBJ1-6; D is unclear. The CDR3 is 13 amino acids. Trimming stripped 4 bases from V and 9 bases from J, with 10 bases between. Germline V gene data show CDR1 as MDHEN and CDR2 as SYDVKM.

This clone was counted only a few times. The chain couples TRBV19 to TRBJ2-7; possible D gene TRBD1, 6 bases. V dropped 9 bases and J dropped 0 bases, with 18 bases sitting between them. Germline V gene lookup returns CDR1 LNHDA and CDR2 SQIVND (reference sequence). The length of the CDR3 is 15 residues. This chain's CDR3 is CARGDTRQSSYEQYV. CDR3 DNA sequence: TGTGCCAGGGGGGACACGAGACAAAGCTCCTACGAGCAGTACGTC.

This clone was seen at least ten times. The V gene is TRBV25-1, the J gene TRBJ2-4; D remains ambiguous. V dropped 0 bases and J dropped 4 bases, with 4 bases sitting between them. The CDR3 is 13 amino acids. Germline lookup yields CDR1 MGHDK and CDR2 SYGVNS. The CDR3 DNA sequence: TGTGCCAGCAGTGAATACGGGAAAAACATTCAGTACTTC. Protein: CASSEYGKNIQYF.

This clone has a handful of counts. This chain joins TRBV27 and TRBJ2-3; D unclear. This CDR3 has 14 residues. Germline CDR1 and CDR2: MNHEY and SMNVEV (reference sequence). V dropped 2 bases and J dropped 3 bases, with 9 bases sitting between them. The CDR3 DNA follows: TGTGCCAGCAGTTTACGACTTCCGACAGATACGCAGTATTTT. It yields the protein CASSLRLPTDTQYF.